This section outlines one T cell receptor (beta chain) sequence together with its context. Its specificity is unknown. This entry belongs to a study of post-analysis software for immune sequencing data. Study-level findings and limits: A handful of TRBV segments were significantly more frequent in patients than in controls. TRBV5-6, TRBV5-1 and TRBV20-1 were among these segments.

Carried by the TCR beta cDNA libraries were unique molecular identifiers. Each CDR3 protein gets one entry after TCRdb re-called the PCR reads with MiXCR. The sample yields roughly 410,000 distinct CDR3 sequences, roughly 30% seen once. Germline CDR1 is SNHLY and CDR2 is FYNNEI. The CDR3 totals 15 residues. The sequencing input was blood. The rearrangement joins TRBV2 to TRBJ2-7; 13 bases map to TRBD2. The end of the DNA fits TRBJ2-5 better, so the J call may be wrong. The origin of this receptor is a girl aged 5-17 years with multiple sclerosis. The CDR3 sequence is CASRVTSGGLETQYF. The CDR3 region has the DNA TGTGCCAGCAGGGTGACTAGCGGGGGGCTAGAGACCCAGTACTTC.